Listed here is a single TCR beta chain. Its antigen is undetermined. An end of the junction differs from the germline gene, which may be a read error. The sample is drawn from a study of blood T cells in healthy people across ages. Study findings and constraints: A conclusive naive versus antigen-experienced comparison was prevented by the unsorted PBMCs.

For the second PCR, which ran for about 6 to 11 cycles, a sample-barcoded 5' primer and a J-beta primer mix were used. Via MiXCR, TCRdb re-called the 5' RACE reads, giving one row per CDR3 protein. This table holds approximately 810,000 distinct CDR3 sequences, around 30% found once. Healthy Russian Caucasian donors spanned ages about 6 to 90 years. The sequence derives from a woman older than 75 in good health. The source material was blood.

The CDR3 reads CSAVSVGVRYNGQFF. CDR3 coding DNA: TGCAGTGCTGTATCAGTGGGGGTAAGGTACAATGGGCAGTTCTTC. The chain employs TRBV20-1 and TRBJ2-1; D possibly uses TRBD1 or TRBD2 (5 bases each). The CDR3 runs to 15 residues. The germline V gene encodes CDR1 DFQATT and CDR2 SNEGSKA (reference sequence).